The next 13 T cell receptor beta chains were all read from a single sample in a study of graft-versus-host responses after intestinal transplantation. What these receptors recognize is not known. Measured with immunoSEQ multiplex PCR; TCRdb has only the in-frame clones, and not every one. The sample yields 90,000 to 150,000 clones, roughly 96% seen once. The material sequenced was unstimulated CD8+ T cells sorted from spleen or lymph node cells, taken before intestinal transplant. The receptor source for this set is a human donor who received an intestinal transplant.

In DNA, the CDR3 is TGCGCCAGCAGCTTGGCCGGTTGGACAGGCGACAGCTACGAGCAGTACTTC. This gives the protein CASSLAGWTGDSYEQYF. The V gene is TRBV5-1, the J gene TRBJ2-7, with TRBD1 matching over 7 bases. The V segment lost 0 bases and the J segment 3 bases; nucleotides outside the gene matches: 12. Germline V gene lookup returns CDR1 SGHRS and CDR2 YFSETQ. CDR3 length: 17 amino acids. The full variable domain, completed using reference TRBV5-1 and TRBJ2-7, is KAGVTQTPRYLIKTRGQQVTLSCSPISGHRSVSWYQQTPGQGLQFLFEYFSETQRNKGNFPGRFSGRQFSNSRSEMNVSTLELGDSALYLCASSLAGWTGDSYEQYFGPGTRLTVT.

This rearrangement joins TRBV28 to TRBJ2-5; 7 positions agree with TRBD2. The CDR3 covers 16 residues. The V and J ends lost 1 base and 3 bases, in that order; junction bases with no gene match: 8. Germline lookup yields CDR1 MDHEN and CDR2 SYDVKM. The CDR3 loop reads CASSLSGEGPEETQYF. The CDR3 nucleotides are TGTGCCAGCAGTTTATCGGGGGAGGGTCCCGAAGAGACCCAGTACTTC.

The J gene is TRBJ2-2, the V gene TRBV28, with a weak D call TRBD1 (6 bases). This CDR3 is built from 15 residues. V lost 3 bases and J lost 2, with 10 bases in between. Germline CDR1 is MDHEN and CDR2 is SYDVKM. The CDR3 region has the DNA TGTGCCAGCAGTTTCTACAGGGATAACACCGGGGAGCTGTTTTTT. It specifies CASSFYRDNTGELFF.

This clone was counted once. The chain joins TRBV27 to TRBJ2-1; 8 bases fit TRBD2. Germline loops: CDR1 MNHEY, CDR2 SMNVEV (reference sequence). The CDR3 runs 15 residues. V lost 3 bases to trimming and J lost 7 bases; unmatched junction nucleotides: 8. The CDR3 sequence: CASSFTAGTRNEQFF. For the CDR3, the DNA is TGTGCCAGCAGTTTCACCGCCGGGACTAGAAATGAGCAGTTCTTC.

V usage is TRBV11-2 and J usage is TRBJ2-7; D may be TRBD2 (6 bases). This CDR3 has 16 amino acids. Germline CDR1 reads SGHAT; CDR2 reads FQNNGV. Trimming shortened V by 5 bases and J by 1 base, and 18 bases separated the two germline ends. Here the CDR3 reads CASSPWRDPPSYEQYF. The CDR3 nucleotides read TGTGCCAGCAGCCCCTGGCGGGACCCGCCTTCCTACGAGCAGTACTTC.

V usage is TRBV28 and J usage is TRBJ2-1, with TRBD1 matching 7 bases. Trimming took 2 bases from V and 12 from J; bases not matched to a gene: 16. The germline CDR1 and CDR2 sequences are MDHEN and SYDVKM. The CDR3 consists of 16 residues. The chain's CDR3 is CASSLLRQGENVGQFF. The DNA for the CDR3 is TGTGCCAGCAGTTTACTACGACAGGGAGAGAATGTGGGGCAGTTCTTC.

The chain links TRBV30 to TRBJ1-5; D not resolved. The CDR3 has 12 amino acids. Trimming shortened V by 6 bases and J by 3 bases, and 9 bases separated the two germline ends. Germline CDR1 GTSNPN, CDR2 SVGIG (reference sequence). The CDR3 loop reads CACQVYNQPQHF. In DNA, the CDR3 is TGTGCCTGTCAGGTATACAATCAGCCCCAGCATTTT.

The gene calls are TRBV7-8 and TRBJ1-4; D is perhaps TRBD1 (5 bases). Germline V gene data show CDR1 as SGHVS and CDR2 as FQNEAQ. V lost 1 base and J lost 5, with 17 bases in between. CDR3 length: 17 amino acids. The CDR3 DNA sequence: TGTGCCAGCAGCTTAGGTAACGGGGCCGGGCCAAATGAAAAACTGTTTTTT. Protein: CASSLGNGAGPNEKLFF.

V is TRBV19 and J is TRBJ2-3; 10 bases map to TRBD2. The germline CDR1 and CDR2 sequences are LNHDA and SQIVND (reference sequence). V trimming: 5 bases; J trimming: 0 bases; junction bases outside the gene matches: 2. The CDR3 is made up of 15 amino acids. CDR3 in DNA: TGTGCCAGTAGTGCGACTAGCGGGAGCACAGATACGCAGTATTTT. The encoded protein is CASSATSGSTDTQYF. Full variable domain (remainder filled in from reference TRBV19 and TRBJ2-3): DGGITQSPKYLFRKEGQNVTLSCEQNLNHDAMYWYRQDPGQGLRLIYYSQIVNDFQKGDIAEGYSVSREKKESFPLTVTSAQKNPTAFYLCASSATSGSTDTQYFGPGTRLTVL.

This chain connects TRBV7-9 to TRBJ2-5; 11 nucleotides match TRBD2. Germline V gives CDR1 SEHNR, CDR2 FQNEAQ (reference sequence). Trimming at V came to 5 bases and at J to 1 base, leaving 3 bases not matched to a gene. The CDR3 is 15 amino acids. The CDR3 nucleotides read TGTGCCAGCAGCCCCGGGACTAGCGGCCAAGAGACCCAGTACTTC. This translates into CASSPGTSGQETQYF.

This clone occurred once. The V gene is TRBV6-1, the J gene TRBJ2-1; 10 bases agree with TRBD2. V was clipped by 1 base and J by 5 bases; unmatched bases: 8. Germline CDR1 reads MNHNS; CDR2 reads SASEGT. The CDR3 is 17 amino acids. CDR3 protein: CASSEDGWLAGDNEQFF. In nucleotides, the CDR3 is TGTGCCAGCAGTGAAGACGGGTGGCTAGCGGGAGACAATGAGCAGTTCTTC.

J is TRBJ2-1 and V is TRBV13; the match to TRBD1 covers 7 bases. The CDR3 sequence is 17 residues long. From germline, CDR1 is PRHDT and CDR2 FYEKMQ (reference sequence). After removal of 3 bases from V and 0 bases from J, the junction contained 8 bases not matched to a gene. The CDR3 DNA follows: TGTGCCAGCAGCTTTCTCCGGACAGGCCTCTCCTACAATGAGCAGTTCTTC. Protein: CASSFLRTGLSYNEQFF.

The V call is TRBV2, the J call TRBJ2-1, with TRBD2 matching over 12 bases. Germline CDR1 SNHLY, CDR2 FYNNEI. J gave up 9 bases and V 10 bases, and 10 bases lay outside the gene matches. The CDR3 runs 14 residues. The DNA of the CDR3 is TGTGCCACCAAGACTAGCGGGAGAAGATTTGAGCAGTTCTTC. It translates to CATKTSGRRFEQFF.